This T cell receptor (beta chain) is from a study of blood T cells in healthy people across ages. Study outcomes and limitations: It was not possible, with unsorted PBMCs, to conclusively compare naive and antigen-experienced cells. Diversity was higher, and naive CD4+ cells more numerous, in long-lived donors than in aged donors.

Primers used in a second PCR of roughly 7 to 12 cycles were a sample-barcoded 5' primer and a J-beta primer mix. The authors tagged each cDNA molecule using a template-switch adaptor with 12 random nucleotides. Each sample provided no less than 3 million CDR3-containing paired-end reads. TCRdb passed the 5' RACE reads through MiXCR, listing each CDR3 protein once. The sample holds about 620,000 distinct CDR3 sequences, around 21% seen once. CDR3 size: 15 residues. The J segment lost 4 bases and the V segment lost 6 bases, leaving 8 bases of the junction unmatched. Germline V CDR1 and CDR2: LGHDT, YNNKEL (reference sequence). In this sample, this clonotype turned up a few times. As yet, its antigen is unknown.

This rearrangement joins TRBV3-1 to TRBJ1-5; 8 positions agree with TRBD1. The receptor comes from a man between 65 and 85 years old in good health. Sequencing input: blood. The CDR3 protein is CASSPRTGPNQPQHF. As DNA, the CDR3 is TGTGCCAGCAGTCCAAGGACAGGGCCTAATCAGCCCCAGCATTTT.